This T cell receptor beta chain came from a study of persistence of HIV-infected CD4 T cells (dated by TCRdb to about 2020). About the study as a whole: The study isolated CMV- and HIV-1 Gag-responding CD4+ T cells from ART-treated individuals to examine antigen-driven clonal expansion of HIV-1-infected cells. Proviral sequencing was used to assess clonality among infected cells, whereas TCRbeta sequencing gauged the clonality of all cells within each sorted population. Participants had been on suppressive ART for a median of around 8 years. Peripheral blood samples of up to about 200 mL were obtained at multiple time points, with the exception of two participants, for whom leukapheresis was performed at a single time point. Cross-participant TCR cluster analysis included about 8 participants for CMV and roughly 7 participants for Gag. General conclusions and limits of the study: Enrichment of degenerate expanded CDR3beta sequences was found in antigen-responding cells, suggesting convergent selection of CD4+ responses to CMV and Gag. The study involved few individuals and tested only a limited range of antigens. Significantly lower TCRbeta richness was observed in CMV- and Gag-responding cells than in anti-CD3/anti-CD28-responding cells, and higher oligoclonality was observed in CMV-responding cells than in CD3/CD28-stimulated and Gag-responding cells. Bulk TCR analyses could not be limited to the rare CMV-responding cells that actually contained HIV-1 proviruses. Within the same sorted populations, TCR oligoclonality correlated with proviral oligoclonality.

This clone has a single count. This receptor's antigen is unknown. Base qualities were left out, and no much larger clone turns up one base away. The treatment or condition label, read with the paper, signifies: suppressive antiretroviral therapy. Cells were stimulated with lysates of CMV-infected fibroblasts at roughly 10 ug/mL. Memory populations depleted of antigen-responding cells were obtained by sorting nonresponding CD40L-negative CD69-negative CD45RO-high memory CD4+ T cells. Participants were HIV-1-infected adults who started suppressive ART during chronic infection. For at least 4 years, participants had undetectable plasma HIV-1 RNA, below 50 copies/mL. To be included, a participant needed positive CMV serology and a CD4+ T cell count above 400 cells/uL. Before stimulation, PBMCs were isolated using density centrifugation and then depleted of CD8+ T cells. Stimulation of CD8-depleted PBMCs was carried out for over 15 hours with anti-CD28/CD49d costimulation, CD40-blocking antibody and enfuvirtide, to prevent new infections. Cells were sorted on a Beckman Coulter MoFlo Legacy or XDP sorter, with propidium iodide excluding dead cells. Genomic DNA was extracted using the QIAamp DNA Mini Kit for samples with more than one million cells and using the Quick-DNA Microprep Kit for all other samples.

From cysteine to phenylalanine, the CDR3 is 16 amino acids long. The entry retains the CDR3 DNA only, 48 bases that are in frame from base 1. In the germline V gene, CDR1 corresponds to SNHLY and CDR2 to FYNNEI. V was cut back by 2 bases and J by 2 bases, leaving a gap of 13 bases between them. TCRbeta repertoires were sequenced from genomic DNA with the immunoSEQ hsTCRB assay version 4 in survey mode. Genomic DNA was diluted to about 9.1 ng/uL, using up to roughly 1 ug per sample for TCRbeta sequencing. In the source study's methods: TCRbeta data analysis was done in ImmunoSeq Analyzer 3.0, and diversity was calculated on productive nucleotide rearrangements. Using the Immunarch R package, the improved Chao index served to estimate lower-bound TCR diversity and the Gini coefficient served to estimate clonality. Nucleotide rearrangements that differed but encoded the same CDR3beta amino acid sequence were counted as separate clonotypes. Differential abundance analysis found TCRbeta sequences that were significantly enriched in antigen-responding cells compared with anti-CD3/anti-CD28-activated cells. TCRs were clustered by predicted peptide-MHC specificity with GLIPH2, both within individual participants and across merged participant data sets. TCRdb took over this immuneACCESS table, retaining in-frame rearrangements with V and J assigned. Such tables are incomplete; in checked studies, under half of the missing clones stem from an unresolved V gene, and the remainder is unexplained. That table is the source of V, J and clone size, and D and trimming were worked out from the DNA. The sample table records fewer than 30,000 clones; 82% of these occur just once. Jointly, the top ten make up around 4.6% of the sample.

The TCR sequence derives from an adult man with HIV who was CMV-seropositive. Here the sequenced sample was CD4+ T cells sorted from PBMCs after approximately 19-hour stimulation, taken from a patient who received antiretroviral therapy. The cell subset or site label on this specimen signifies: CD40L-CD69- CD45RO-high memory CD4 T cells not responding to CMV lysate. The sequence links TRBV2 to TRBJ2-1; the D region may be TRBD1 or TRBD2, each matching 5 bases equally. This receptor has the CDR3 CASSEQVGVAYNEQFF. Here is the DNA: TGTGCCAGCAGTGAACAGGTGGGGGTGGCCTACAATGAGCAGTTCTTC.